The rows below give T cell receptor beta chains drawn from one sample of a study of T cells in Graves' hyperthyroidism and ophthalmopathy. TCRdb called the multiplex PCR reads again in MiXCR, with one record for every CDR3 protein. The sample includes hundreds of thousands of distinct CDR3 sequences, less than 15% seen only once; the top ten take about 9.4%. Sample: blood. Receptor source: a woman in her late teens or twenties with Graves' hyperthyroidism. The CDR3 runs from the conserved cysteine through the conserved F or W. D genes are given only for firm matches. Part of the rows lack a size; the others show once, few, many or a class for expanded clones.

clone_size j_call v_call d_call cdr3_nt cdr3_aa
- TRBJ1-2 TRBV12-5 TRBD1 TGTGCTAGTGGTTTGGCAGGGCTCAGTCAACCCGGAAGCCGGGACAGGGAGTATGATGGTGGCTACACCTTC CASGLAGLSQPGSRDREYDGGYTF
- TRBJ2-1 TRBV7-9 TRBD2 TGTGCCAGCAGACCGGCCCAACGACTAGCGGTCAATAATGGGGGGGGCTACAATGAGCAGTTCTTC CASRPAQRLAVNNGGGYNEQFF
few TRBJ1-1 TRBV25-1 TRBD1 TGTGCCAGCAGTGAATCCAACAGGGGGTTGAACACTGAAGCTTTCTTT CASSESNRGLNTEAFF
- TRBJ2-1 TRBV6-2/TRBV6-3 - TGTGCCAGCAGTTATGGGGGGATCGCAATCGACAATGTGCAGTTCTTC CASSYGGIAIDNVQFF
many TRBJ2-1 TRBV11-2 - TGTGCCAGCAGCCTACGAGGGGGTGAGCAGTTCTTC CASSLRGGEQFF
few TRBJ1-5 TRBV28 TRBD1 TGTGCCAGCGGGGACAGGGGAATATATAGCAATCAGCCCCAGCATTTT CASGDRGIYSNQPQHF
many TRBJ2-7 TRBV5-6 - TGTGCCAGCAGCTCCCGCCGGGGGATTTGGTACGAGCAGTACTTC CASSSRRGIWYEQYF
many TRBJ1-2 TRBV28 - TGTGCCAGCAGTTTCAGAGGGGCCGGCTACACCTTC CASSFRGAGYTF
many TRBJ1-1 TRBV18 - TGTGCCAGCTCACCACCGTGGCGGGGCGCAGGGAACACTGAAGCTTTCTTT CASSPPWRGAGNTEAFF
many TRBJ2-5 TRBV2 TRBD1 TGTGCCAGCAGAGAAATGGGACAGGGGGCTGAGGAGACCCAGTACTTC CASREMGQGAEETQYF
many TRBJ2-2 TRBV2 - TGTGCCAGCAGTGAAGGGTGGGGAGCCAACACCGGGGAGCTGTTTTTT CASSEGWGANTGELFF
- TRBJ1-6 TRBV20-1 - TGCAGTGCTAAAAAGACCGGATGGGGTTCACCCCTCCACTTT CSAKKTGWGSPLHF
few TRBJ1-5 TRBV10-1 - TGCGCCAGCAGCGAATCCAGGGCAAATCAGCCCCAGCATTTT CASSESRANQPQHF
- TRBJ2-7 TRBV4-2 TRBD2 TGTGCCAGCAGCCAATTGGTGACTAGCGGGAGGGCCCTATCCTACGAGCAGTACTTC CASSQLVTSGRALSYEQYF
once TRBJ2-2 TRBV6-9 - TGTGCCAGCAGTTACCCCGGAGGAGGGGTTTCCGGGGAGCTGTTTTTT CASSYPGGGVSGELFF
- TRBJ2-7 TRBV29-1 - TGCATCTGTACAGGGCCCCACTACGAGCAGTACTTC CICTGPHYEQYF
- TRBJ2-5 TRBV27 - TGTGCCAGCAGTTTTTTGGCTCAAGAGACCCAGTACTTC CASSFLAQETQYF
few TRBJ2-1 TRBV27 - TGTGCCAGCAGTACACTCAGAAGAAACTACAATGAGCAGTTCTTC CASSTLRRNYNEQFF
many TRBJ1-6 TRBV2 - TGTGCCAGCAGTTACGAGAATAGGGGAAAGAATTCACCCCTCCACTTT CASSYENRGKNSPLHF
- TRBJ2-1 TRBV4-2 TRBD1 TGTGCCAGCAGCCAAGGGGGGGACAGGGGCAATGAGCAGTTCTTC CASSQGGDRGNEQFF
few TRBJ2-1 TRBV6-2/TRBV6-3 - TGTGCCAGCAGGGACTACTACAATGAGCAGTTCTTC CASRDYYNEQFF
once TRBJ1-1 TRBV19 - TGTGCCAGTAGCCCCCAAAGGGGAATCAACACTGAAGCTTTCTTT CASSPQRGINTEAFF
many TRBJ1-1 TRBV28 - TGTGCCAGCAGTGCCGGGACACACACTGAAGCTTTCTTT CASSAGTHTEAFF
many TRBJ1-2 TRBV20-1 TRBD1 TGCAGCCTCCGGACAGGGATAATCCCGACAACTTCTAACTATGGCTACACCTTC CSLRTGIIPTTSNYGYTF
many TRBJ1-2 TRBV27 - TGTGCCAGCAGTTTATCAGGGGGCTATGGCTACACCTTC CASSLSGGYGYTF
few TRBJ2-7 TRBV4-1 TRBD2 TGCGCCAGCAGCCCTAGAGCGGGAGAACCAAGGTACGAGCAGTACTTC CASSPRAGEPRYEQYF
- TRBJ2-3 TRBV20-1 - TGCAGTGCTAGAGTCCCGGGACGCACAGATACGCAGTATTTT CSARVPGRTDTQYF
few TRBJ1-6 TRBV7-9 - TGTGCCAGCAGCCCAGACTTGCTGAATTCACCCCTCCACTTT CASSPDLLNSPLHF
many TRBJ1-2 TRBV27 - TGTGCCAGCAGTTTATCCCCCACGGGCAGGCCAGATGGCTACACCTTC CASSLSPTGRPDGYTF
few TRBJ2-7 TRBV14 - TGTGCCAGCAGCCAAGTTCTGGGCGGGACCTACGAGCAGTACTTC CASSQVLGGTYEQYF
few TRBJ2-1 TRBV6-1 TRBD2 TGTGCCAGCAGTGAAGTGGCGGGAGGGTCCTACAATGAGCAGTTCTTC CASSEVAGGSYNEQFF
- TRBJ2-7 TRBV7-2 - TGTGCCAGCAGCTTAGGCCCCACCACTAGCCCTCCCTACGAGCAGTACTTC CASSLGPTTSPPYEQYF
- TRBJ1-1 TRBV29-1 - TGCAGCGTTTCTGCCCAACTCCAACTAAACACTGAAGCTTTCTTT CSVSAQLQLNTEAFF
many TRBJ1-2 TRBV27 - TGTGCCAGCAGTTCGGGGACGATACCTAACTATGGCTACACCTTC CASSSGTIPNYGYTF
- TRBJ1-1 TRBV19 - TGTGCCAGTAACACAGGACCGGGAGGGGCTGAAGCTTTCTTT CASNTGPGGAEAFF
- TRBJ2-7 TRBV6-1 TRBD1 TGTGCCAGCAGTGTCCAGACAGGGGGCCTATACGAGCAGTACTTC CASSVQTGGLYEQYF
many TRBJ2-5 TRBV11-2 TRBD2 TGTGCCAGCAGCTATACTAGCGGGGATCAAGAGAATATGTACTTC CASSYTSGDQENMYF
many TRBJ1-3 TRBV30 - TGTGCCTGGAGGGGAGGGTACAGGGGAAACACCATATATTTT CAWRGGYRGNTIYF